The 21 T cell receptor beta chains below come from one sample, sequenced in a study of blood T cell repertoires in COVID-19 (TCRdb year 2020). Libraries came from the immunoSEQ multiplex PCR assay. The immuneACCESS repertoire file appears here via TCRdb, limited to in-frame rearrangements. These files lack a portion of the clones; in checked studies, under half of the deficit traces to unresolved V genes, and the cause of the others is not known. Across this sample there are more than 150,000 clones, with approximately 86% seen only once. Clones ranked in the top ten supply approximately 2.4% of the sample. Sequencing input: peripheral blood. The receptors shown here come from a woman in her 70s with acute or convalescent COVID-19.

The rearrangement uses TRBV5-1 and TRBJ2-2; 10 bases line up with TRBD1. This CDR3 has 19 residues. Germline V CDR1 and CDR2: SGHRS, YFSETQ. The ends lost 3 bases at V and 0 bases at J; junction bases unmatched: 11. As DNA, the CDR3 is TGCGCCAGCAGCTACTTGGGCAGGACAGGGGGATCGAACACCGGGGAGCTGTTTTTT. Translating gives CASSYLGRTGGSNTGELFF.

The rearrangement uses TRBV5-1 and TRBJ2-3; 9 nucleotides line up with TRBD2. J lost 0 bases, V lost 6 bases, and 11 bases had no gene match. Germline CDR1 and CDR2: SGHRS and YFSETQ. This CDR3 region has 17 residues. In DNA form, the CDR3 reads TGCGCCAGCACCCTACGGTTAGCGGGGGTAAGCACAGATACGCAGTATTTT. It specifies CASTLRLAGVSTDTQYF.

V and J are TRBV30 and TRBJ1-2; perhaps TRBD1 as D (5 bases). The V end lost 2 bases, the J end lost 4 bases, and 14 bases lay between the germline ends. Germline CDR1 reads GTSNPN; CDR2 reads SVGIG (reference sequence). The CDR3 extends over 14 amino acids. The DNA for the CDR3 is TGTGCCTGGAGTCAAGACAGTTCCCTCTATGGCTACACCTTC. Its translation is CAWSQDSSLYGYTF.

The chain carries TRBV15 and TRBJ1-2, with 8 bases matching TRBD1. The CDR3 runs 15 residues. V was pared by 0 bases and J by 4 bases, with 4 bases of the junction left unmatched. Germline V lookup: CDR1 LNHNV, CDR2 YYDKDF (reference sequence). CDR3 in DNA: TGTGCCACCAGCAGAGAGGTAACAGGGGGCTATGGCTACACCTTC. Its translation is CATSREVTGGYGYTF.

V and J are TRBV11-2 and TRBJ2-5, with no clear D. The V gene's germline CDR1 is SGHAT and CDR2 FQNNGV. This CDR3 spans 15 amino acids. Deletions cut 3 bases from V and 4 bases from J, with 15 bases between. The CDR3 loop reads CASSLYGAPRETQYF. The CDR3 DNA follows: TGTGCCAGCAGCTTGTACGGTGCTCCTCGAGAGACCCAGTACTTC.

This sequence joins TRBV7-2 and TRBJ1-1; no clear D gene. Trimming stripped 4 bases from V and 0 bases from J, with 6 bases between. There are 13 residues in the CDR3. CDR1 and CDR2 from the germline V gene are SGHTA and FQGNSA. The CDR3 reads CASSSQMNTEAFF. The CDR3 DNA is TGTGCCAGCAGCTCTCAGATGAACACTGAAGCTTTCTTT.

This clone was recorded once. Other DNA sequences in this sample translate to the same CDR3. The V gene is TRBV7-2, the J gene TRBJ2-1; D unresolved. Germline loops: CDR1 SGHTA, CDR2 FQGNSA. The V gene lost 5 bases and the J gene lost 0 bases, with 5 bases spanning the gap. The CDR3 runs 13 residues. CDR3 sequence: CASSLSSYNEQFF. CDR3 DNA sequence: TGTGCCAGCAGCCTAAGCTCCTACAATGAGCAGTTCTTC.

This rearrangement joins TRBV11-2 to TRBJ1-5; the D gene is possibly TRBD1 (5 bases). CDR1 is SGHAT and CDR2 is FQNNGV in the germline V gene. This CDR3 has 14 amino acids. V lost 5 bases and J 6 bases, leaving 14 bases between the germline ends. The CDR3 sequence: CASSRGGSRQPQHF. The CDR3 coding sequence is TGTGCCAGCAGCCGGGGGGGGTCGCGTCAGCCCCAGCATTTT.

V gene TRBV7-3 combines with J gene TRBJ2-3, with 15 bases fitting TRBD2. V lost 5 bases and J lost 3; bases outside the gene matches: 15. CDR1 SGHTA and CDR2 FQGTGA come from the germline V gene. The CDR3 contains 20 residues. The CDR3 protein is CASSHPSRRGTSGGTDTQYF. In nucleotides, the CDR3 is TGTGCCAGCAGCCATCCGTCTCGACGCGGGACTAGCGGGGGGACAGATACGCAGTATTTT.

The rearrangement links TRBV27 to TRBJ1-2; 9 nucleotides line up with TRBD1. The CDR3 has 15 amino acids. The J segment lost 4 bases and the V segment lost 5 bases, leaving 8 bases of the junction unmatched. Per the germline V gene, CDR1 is MNHEY and CDR2 is SMNVEV (reference sequence). DNA for the CDR3: TGTGCCAGCAGTCCTGGACAGGGGCATGGCTATGGCTACACCTTC. Protein sequence: CASSPGQGHGYGYTF.

The V call is TRBV7-6, the J call TRBJ2-5; possibly TRBD1 for D (6 bases). This CDR3 is 15 amino acids long. The germline V and J ends were trimmed by 6 bases and 5 bases, with 19 bases remaining between them. Germline CDR1 and CDR2: SGHVS and FNYEAQ. CDR3 coding DNA: TGTGCCAGCAGTCCCGGGGCAGGGGTGATGGAGACCCAGTACTTC. It is translated as CASSPGAGVMETQYF.

This sequence joins TRBV9 and TRBJ2-3, with a tentative D call TRBD2 (7 bases). CDR3 length: 14 residues. Germline values: CDR1 SGDLS, CDR2 YYNGEE. The V end lost 0 bases, the J end lost 6 bases, and 11 bases lay between the germline ends. DNA of the CDR3: TGTGCCAGCAGCGTAGGCGGGGGCGGTGATACGCAGTATTTT. This sequence encodes CASSVGGGGDTQYF.

The V call is TRBV18, the J call TRBJ1-4; 8 bases map to TRBD1. CDR1 KGHSH and CDR2 LQKENI come from the germline V gene. V lost 1 base to trimming and J lost 3 bases; unmatched junction nucleotides: 1. This CDR3 contains 15 residues. The CDR3 sequence: CASSPRTGSNEKLFF. Written as DNA, the CDR3 is TGTGCCAGCTCACCACGGACAGGGTCTAATGAAAAACTGTTTTTT.

The chain is built from TRBV25-1 and TRBJ1-5, with a tentative D call TRBD1 (6 bases). Germline V gene sequence: CDR1 MGHDK, CDR2 SYGVNS. The CDR3 has 16 amino acids. Trimming removed 4 bases from V and 0 bases from J, with 13 bases in between. The CDR3 DNA reads as TGTGCCAGCAGTGGAGGGAGGGGGGATAGCAATCAGCCCCAGCATTTT. It specifies CASSGGRGDSNQPQHF.

The chain couples TRBV4-1 to TRBJ2-5; 7 nucleotides match TRBD1. Germline V gene sequence: CDR1 MGHRA, CDR2 YSYEKL. V shed 3 bases and J 2 bases; nucleotides not matched to a gene: 9. The CDR3 loop spans 16 amino acids. The DNA of the CDR3 is TGCGCCAGCAGCCACTCCGGGACAGTCATTCAAGAGACCCAGTACTTC. It codes for CASSHSGTVIQETQYF.

The chain uses TRBV29-1 and TRBJ2-1, with 10 bases fitting TRBD1. After removal of 6 bases from V and 5 bases from J, the junction contained 7 bases not matched to a gene. The CDR3 is made up of 14 amino acids. The germline gives CDR1 SQVTM, CDR2 ANQGSEA. DNA for the CDR3: TGCAGCGTGGTGGACAGGGGGAAAAACAATGAGCAGTTCTTC. This translates into CSVVDRGKNNEQFF.

This rearrangement joins TRBV5-5 to TRBJ2-5; D not resolved. The V gene lost 1 base and the J gene lost 1 base, with 8 bases spanning the gap. From germline, CDR1 is SGHKS and CDR2 YYEKEE (reference sequence). The CDR3 is 14 amino acids. CDR3 sequence reads: CASSLLWSQETQYF. CDR3 nucleotide sequence: TGTGCCAGCAGCTTGCTATGGAGCCAAGAGACCCAGTACTTC.

The rearrangement uses TRBV2 and TRBJ1-6; D not resolved. Trimming left V 4 bases short and J 10 bases short, with 11 bases between. Germline CDR1 reads SNHLY; CDR2 reads FYNNEI. This CDR3 has 13 residues. The CDR3 loop reads CASSAGSGSPLHF. Here the CDR3 DNA reads TGTGCCAGCAGTGCTGGGTCCGGGTCACCCCTCCACTTT.

This rearrangement joins TRBV30 to TRBJ1-2; 7 nucleotides align to TRBD1. The CDR3 is 12 amino acids. V dropped 4 bases and J dropped 4; count of bases not matched to a gene: 3. Germline CDR1 GTSNPN, CDR2 SVGIG (reference sequence). The CDR3 spells CAWMQGGYGYTF. In DNA form, the CDR3 reads TGTGCCTGGATGCAGGGGGGCTATGGCTACACCTTC. Supplemented by reference TRBV30 and TRBJ1-2, the full variable domain reads SQTIHQWPATLVQPVGSPLSLECTVEGTSNPNLYWYRQAAGRGLQLLFYSVGIGQISSEVPQNLSASRPQDRQFILSSKKLLLSDSGFYLCAWMQGGYGYTFGSGTRLTVV.

This chain's CDR3 is CASSFGGNQPQHF. CDR3 coding DNA: TGCGCCAGCAGCTTTGGGGGGAATCAGCCCCAGCATTTT. This chain connects TRBV5-1 to TRBJ1-5; D perhaps matches TRBD1 (5 bases). CDR1 SGHRS and CDR2 YFSETQ come from the germline V gene. This CDR3 has 13 amino acids. V was clipped by 2 bases and J by 4 bases, with 7 bases between them.

Notes on this clone: Other nucleotide sequences in the sample specify the same CDR3. The J gene is TRBJ1-1, the V gene TRBV2, with TRBD1 identical over 10 bases. The germline V gene has CDR1 SNHLY and CDR2 FYNNEI. V lost 4 bases, J lost 0 bases, and 2 bases stayed unmatched. This CDR3 has 15 residues. The DNA for the CDR3 is TGTGCCAGCAGTGTGGACAGGGGGTTGAACACTGAAGCTTTCTTT. This codes for CASSVDRGLNTEAFF.